This T cell receptor (beta chain) was documented in a study of T cells in Graves' hyperthyroidism and ophthalmopathy. The CDR3 is made up of 15 amino acids. Trimming left V 1 base short and J 1 base short, with 10 bases between. Germline V gives CDR1 KGHSH, CDR2 LQKENI. Ten or more counts support this clonotype. Amplification of TCR beta CDR3 regions was performed using RNA transcripts as template. HTBI primers were the set used in a first-round RT-PCR of the TCR CDR3. TCRdb independently ran MiXCR on the multiplex PCR reads; one entry per CDR3 protein. The table shows over 500,000 distinct CDR3 sequences, with 12% to 15% occurring only once.

The sequenced sample consisted of blood. This receptor was taken from a woman in her thirties or forties with Graves' hyperthyroidism. V and J are TRBV18 and TRBJ1-1; a possible D gene is TRBD1 (5 bases). CDR3 region: CASSPQGIENTEAFF. DNA of the CDR3: TGTGCCAGCTCACCACAGGGGATAGAGAACACTGAAGCTTTCTTT.